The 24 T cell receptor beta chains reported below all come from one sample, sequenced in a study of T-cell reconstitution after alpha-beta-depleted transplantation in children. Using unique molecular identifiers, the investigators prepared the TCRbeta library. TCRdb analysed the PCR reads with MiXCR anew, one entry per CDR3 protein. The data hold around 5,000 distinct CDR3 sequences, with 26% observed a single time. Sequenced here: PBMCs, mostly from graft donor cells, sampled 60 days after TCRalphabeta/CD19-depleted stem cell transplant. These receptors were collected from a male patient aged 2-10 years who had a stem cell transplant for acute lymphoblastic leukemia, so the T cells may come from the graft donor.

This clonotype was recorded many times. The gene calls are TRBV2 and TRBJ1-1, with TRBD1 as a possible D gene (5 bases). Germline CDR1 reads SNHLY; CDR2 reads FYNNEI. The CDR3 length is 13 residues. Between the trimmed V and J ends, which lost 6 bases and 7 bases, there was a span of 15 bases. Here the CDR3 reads CASRHGAFFEAFF. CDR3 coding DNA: TGTGCCAGCAGACACGGGGCATTTTTTGAAGCTTTCTTT.

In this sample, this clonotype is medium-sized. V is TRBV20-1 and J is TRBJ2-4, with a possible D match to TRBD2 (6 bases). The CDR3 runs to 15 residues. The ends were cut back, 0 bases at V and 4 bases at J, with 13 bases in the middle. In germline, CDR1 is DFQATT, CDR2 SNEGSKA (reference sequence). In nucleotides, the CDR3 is TGCAGTGCTAGAGATTTTGCGGGAAGGAAAAACATTCAGTACTTC. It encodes CSARDFAGRKNIQYF.

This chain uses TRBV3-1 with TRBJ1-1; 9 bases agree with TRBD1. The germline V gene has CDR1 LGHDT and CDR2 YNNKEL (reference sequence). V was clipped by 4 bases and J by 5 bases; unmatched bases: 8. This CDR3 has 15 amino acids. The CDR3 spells CASSPRGQGKTEAFF. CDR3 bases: TGTGCCAGCAGCCCCCGGGGACAGGGAAAGACTGAAGCTTTCTTT.

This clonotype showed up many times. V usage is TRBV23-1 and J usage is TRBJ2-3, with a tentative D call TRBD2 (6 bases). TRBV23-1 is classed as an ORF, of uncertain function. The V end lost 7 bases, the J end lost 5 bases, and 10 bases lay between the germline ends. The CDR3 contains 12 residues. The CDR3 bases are TGCGCCAGCAACCCTAGCGAAGATACGCAGTATTTT. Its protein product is CASNPSEDTQYF.

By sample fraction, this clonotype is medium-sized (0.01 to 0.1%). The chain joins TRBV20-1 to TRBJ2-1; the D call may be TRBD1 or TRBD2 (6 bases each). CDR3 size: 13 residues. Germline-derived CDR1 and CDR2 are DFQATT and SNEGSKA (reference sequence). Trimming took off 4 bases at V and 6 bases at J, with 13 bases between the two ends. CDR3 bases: TGCAGTGCTAACGCCGGGGGCCTCAATGAGCAGTTCTTC. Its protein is CSANAGGLNEQFF.

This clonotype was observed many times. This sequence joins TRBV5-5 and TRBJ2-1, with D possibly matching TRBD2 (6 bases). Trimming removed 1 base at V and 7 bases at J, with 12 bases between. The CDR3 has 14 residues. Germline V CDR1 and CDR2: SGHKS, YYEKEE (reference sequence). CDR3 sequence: CASSLLGAGNEQFF. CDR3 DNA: TGTGCCAGCAGCTTGTTGGGCGCGGGGAATGAGCAGTTCTTC.

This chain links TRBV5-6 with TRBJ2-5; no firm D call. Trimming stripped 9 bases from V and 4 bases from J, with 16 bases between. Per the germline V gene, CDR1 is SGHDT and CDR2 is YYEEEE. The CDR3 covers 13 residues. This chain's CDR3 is CAMGLGLLETQYF. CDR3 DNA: TGTGCCATGGGCCTCGGGTTGTTAGAGACCCAGTACTTC. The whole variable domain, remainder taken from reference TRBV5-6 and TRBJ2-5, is DAGVTQSPTHLIKTRGQQVTLRCSPKSGHDTVSWYQQALGQGPQFIFQYYEEEERQRGNFPDRFSGHQFPNYSSELNVNALLLGDSALYLCAMGLGLLETQYFGPGTRLLVL.

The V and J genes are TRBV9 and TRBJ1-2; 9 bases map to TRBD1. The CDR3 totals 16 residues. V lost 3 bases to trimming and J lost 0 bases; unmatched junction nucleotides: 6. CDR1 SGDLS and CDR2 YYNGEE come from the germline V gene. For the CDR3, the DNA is TGTGCCAGCAGCGGCGGACAGGGGTGGACTAACTATGGCTACACCTTC. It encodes CASSGGQGWTNYGYTF.

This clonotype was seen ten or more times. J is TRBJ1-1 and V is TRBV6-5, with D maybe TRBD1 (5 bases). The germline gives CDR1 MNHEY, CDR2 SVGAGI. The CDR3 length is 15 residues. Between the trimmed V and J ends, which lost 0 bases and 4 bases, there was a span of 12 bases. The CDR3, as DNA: TGTGCCAGCAGTTACTCAGGGGTACGGGGCACTGAAGCTTTCTTT. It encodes CASSYSGVRGTEAFF.

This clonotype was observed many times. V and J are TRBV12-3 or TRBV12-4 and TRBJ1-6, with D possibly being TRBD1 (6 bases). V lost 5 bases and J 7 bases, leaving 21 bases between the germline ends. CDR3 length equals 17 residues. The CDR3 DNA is TGTGCCAGCAGTCCACTCAGCCTCCGGGGGGCAAATTCACCCCTCCACTTT. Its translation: CASSPLSLRGANSPLHF.

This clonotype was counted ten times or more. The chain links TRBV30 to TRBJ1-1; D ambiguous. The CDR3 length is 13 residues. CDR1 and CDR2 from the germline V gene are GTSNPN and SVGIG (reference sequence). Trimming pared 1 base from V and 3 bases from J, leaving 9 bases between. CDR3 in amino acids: CAWSELRDTEAFF. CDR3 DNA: TGTGCCTGGAGTGAACTTAGGGACACTGAAGCTTTCTTT.

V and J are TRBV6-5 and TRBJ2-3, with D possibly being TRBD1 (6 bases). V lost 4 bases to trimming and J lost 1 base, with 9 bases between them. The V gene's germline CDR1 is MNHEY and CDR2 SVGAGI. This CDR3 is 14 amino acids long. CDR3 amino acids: CASSSGDGTDTQYF. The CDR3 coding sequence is TGTGCCAGCAGTTCAGGGGATGGCACAGATACGCAGTATTTT.

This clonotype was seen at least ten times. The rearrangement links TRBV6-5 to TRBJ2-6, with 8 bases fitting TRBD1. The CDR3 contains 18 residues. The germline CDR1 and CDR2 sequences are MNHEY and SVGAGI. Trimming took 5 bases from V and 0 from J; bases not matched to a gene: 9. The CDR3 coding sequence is TGTGCCAGCAGTCGGGCGGGACAGGCCAGCTCTGGGGCCAACGTCCTGACTTTC. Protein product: CASSRAGQASSGANVLTF.

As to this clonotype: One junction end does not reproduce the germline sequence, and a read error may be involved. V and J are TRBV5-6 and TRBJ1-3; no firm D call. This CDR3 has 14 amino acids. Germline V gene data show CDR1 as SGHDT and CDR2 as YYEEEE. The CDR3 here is CASGFGLSGNTIYF. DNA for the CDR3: TGTGCCAGCGGCTTCGGTCTCTCTGGCAACACCATATATTTT.

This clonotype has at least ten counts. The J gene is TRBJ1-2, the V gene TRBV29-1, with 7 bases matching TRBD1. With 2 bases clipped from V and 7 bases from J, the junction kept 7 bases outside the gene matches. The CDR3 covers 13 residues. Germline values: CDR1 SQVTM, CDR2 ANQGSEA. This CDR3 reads CSVEPTGDRGYTF. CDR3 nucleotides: TGCAGCGTTGAACCAACAGGGGATCGTGGCTACACCTTC.

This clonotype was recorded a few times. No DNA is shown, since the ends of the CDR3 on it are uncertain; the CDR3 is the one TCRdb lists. The CDR3 protein is CASSYEGGSPGSCFF. The genes are TRBV6-5 and TRBJ2-2; the DNA was not used to check the table's D call, TRBD1. Per germline, CDR1 MNHEY and CDR2 SVGAGI. Including both end residues, the CDR3 is 15 amino acids long.

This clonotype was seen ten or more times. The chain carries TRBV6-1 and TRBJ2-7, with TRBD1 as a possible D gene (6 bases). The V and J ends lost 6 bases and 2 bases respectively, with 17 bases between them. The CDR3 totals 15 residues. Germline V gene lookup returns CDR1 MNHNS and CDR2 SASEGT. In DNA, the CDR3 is TGTGCCAGCAGCATGAAGGGGGAAGGTACCTACGAGCAGTACTTC. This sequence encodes CASSMKGEGTYEQYF.

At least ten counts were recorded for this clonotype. CDR3 coding DNA: TGTGCCAGCAGTTACCGCCGCCAGGGGTCAGGAAACACCATATATTTT. The encoded protein is CASSYRRQGSGNTIYF. The chain employs TRBV6-5 and TRBJ1-3, with D tentatively TRBD1 (6 bases). The V gene's germline CDR1 is MNHEY and CDR2 SVGAGI. This CDR3 has 16 residues. The V end lost 2 bases, the J end lost 4 bases, and 15 bases lay between the germline ends.

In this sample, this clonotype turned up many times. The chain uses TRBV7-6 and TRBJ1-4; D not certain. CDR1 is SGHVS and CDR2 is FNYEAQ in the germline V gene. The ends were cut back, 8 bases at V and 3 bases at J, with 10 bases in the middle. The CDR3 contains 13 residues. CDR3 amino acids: CASQKASNEKLFF. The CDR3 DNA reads TGTGCCAGCCAAAAGGCCTCTAATGAAAAACTGTTTTTT.

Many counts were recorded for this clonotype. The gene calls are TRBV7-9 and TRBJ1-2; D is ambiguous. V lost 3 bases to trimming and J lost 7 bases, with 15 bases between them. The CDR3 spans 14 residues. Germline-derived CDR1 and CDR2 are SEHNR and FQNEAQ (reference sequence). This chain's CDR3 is CASSFRRALGGYTF. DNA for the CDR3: TGTGCCAGCAGCTTCAGGCGTGCGCTGGGTGGCTACACCTTC. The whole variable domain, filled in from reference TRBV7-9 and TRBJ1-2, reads DTGVSQNPRHKITKRGQNVTFRCDPISEHNRLYWYRQTLGQGPEFLTYFQNEAQLEKSRLLSDRFSAERPKGSFSTLEIQRTEQGDSAMYLCASSFRRALGGYTFGSGTRLTVV.

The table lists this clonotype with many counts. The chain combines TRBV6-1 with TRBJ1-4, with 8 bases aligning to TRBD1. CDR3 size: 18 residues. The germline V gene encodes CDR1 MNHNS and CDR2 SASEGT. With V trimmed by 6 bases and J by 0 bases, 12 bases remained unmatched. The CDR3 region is CASSTTRGPPATNEKLFF. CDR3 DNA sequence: TGTGCCAGCAGCACCACCAGGGGGCCCCCGGCAACTAATGAAAAACTGTTTTTT.

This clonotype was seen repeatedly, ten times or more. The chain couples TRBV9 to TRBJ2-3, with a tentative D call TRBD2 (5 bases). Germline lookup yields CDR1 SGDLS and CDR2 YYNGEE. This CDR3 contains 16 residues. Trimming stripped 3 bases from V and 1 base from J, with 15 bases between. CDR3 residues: CASSGLMGTGTDTQYF. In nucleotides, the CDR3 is TGTGCCAGCAGCGGACTAATGGGTACGGGCACAGATACGCAGTATTTT. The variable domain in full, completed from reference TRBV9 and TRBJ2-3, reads DSGVTQTPKHLITATGQRVTLRCSPRSGDLSVYWYQQSLDQGLQFLIQYYNGEERAKGNILERFSAQQFPDLHSELNLSSLELGDSALYFCASSGLMGTGTDTQYFGPGTRLTVL.

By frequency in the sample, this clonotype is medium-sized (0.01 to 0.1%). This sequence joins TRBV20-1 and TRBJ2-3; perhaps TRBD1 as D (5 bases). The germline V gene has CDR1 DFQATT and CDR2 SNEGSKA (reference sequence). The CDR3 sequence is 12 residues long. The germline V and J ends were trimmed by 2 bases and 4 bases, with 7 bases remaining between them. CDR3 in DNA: TGCAGTGCTAGAAAAGGGGCAGATACGCAGTATTTT. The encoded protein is CSARKGADTQYF.

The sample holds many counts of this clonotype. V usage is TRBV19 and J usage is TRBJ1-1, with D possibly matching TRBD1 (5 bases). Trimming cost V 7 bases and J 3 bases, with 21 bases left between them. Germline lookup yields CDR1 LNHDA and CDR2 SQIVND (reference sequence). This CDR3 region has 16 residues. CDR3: CASTPAGGIGDTEAFF. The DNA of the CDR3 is TGTGCCAGTACCCCCGCTGGGGGGATAGGGGACACTGAAGCTTTCTTT.